The entry below gives a single T cell receptor beta chain sequence along with its context. Its cognate antigen is unknown. The sample belongs to a study of T cell responses to AZD1222 COVID-19 vaccine. Assay: immunoSEQ multiplex PCR; the TCRdb copy retains only in-frame clones and omits some. This table has over 130,000 clones, about 90% appearing once. Notes on the study in general: Two AZD1222 doses significantly raised spike-specific TCR breadth and depth over controls. None of the repertoires were sampled until the peak T cell response had passed.

V gave up 2 bases and J gave up 2 bases; unmatched junction bases: 0. The V gene's germline CDR1 is SGHVS and CDR2 FQNEAQ. This CDR3 region has 14 residues. Second-dose intervals near 4 or 12 weeks were combined. The genes are TRBV7-8 and TRBJ2-1; 7 bases line up with TRBD1. This TCR was sampled from an adult who received the AZD1222 COVID-19 vaccine. The sample here was peripheral blood, taken 28 days after the second AZD1222 dose. This chain's CDR3 is CASSLQGAYNEQFF. The CDR3 DNA reads as TGTGCCAGCAGCTTACAGGGGGCCTACAATGAGCAGTTCTTC.